Presented here are 23 T cell receptor beta chains from one specimen sequenced in a study of OX40 agonist ivuxolimab in advanced cancers. Profiled with immunoSEQ multiplex PCR; TCRdb holds only in-frame clones, not every one. The table lists 70,000 to 95,000 clones, about 86% of them singletons. The input for sequencing was CD4+ or CD8+ T cells sorted from blood, taken in a trial of the OX40 agonist ivuxolimab. All receptors come from an adult with an advanced solid tumor such as melanoma, head and neck, liver or kidney cancer.

The chain recombines TRBV5-4 with TRBJ1-1; D is possibly TRBD1 (5 bases). Trimming left V 2 bases short and J 5 bases short, with 10 bases between. The CDR3 is made up of 13 amino acids. Germline CDR1 and CDR2: SGHNT and YYREEE (reference sequence). CDR3 amino acids: CASSFRGGTEAFF. CDR3 in DNA: TGTGCCAGCAGCTTCCGTGGGGGGACTGAAGCTTTCTTT.

The chain combines TRBV11-2 with TRBJ1-1; D gene ambiguous. V was trimmed by 0 bases and J by 4 bases, leaving 9 bases between them. Per the germline V gene, CDR1 is SGHAT and CDR2 is FQNNGV. The CDR3 contains 14 residues. This CDR3 reads CASSLEVRFTEAFF. As DNA, the CDR3 is TGTGCCAGCAGCTTAGAAGTACGGTTCACTGAAGCTTTCTTT.

The V gene is TRBV19, the J gene TRBJ2-7; 14 bases align to TRBD2. Germline CDR1 and CDR2: LNHDA and SQIVND (reference sequence). Trimming at V came to 5 bases and at J to 5 bases, leaving 11 bases not matched to a gene. The CDR3 is 17 amino acids. CDR3 DNA: TGTGCCAGTAGTTTAAGGACTAGCGGGAGGTTTCAGAACGAGCAGTACTTC. Its protein is CASSLRTSGRFQNEQYF.

The V and J genes are TRBV28 and TRBJ1-2, with D possibly being TRBD1 (5 bases). CDR3 length equals 16 residues. Trimming pared 6 bases from V and 5 bases from J, leaving 22 bases between. The germline CDR1 and CDR2 sequences are MDHEN and SYDVKM. Here the CDR3 DNA reads TGTGCCAGCAGCATGACGGGGCAGGGAGGAAGATATGGCTACACCTTC. Protein product: CASSMTGQGGRYGYTF.

The V call is TRBV2, the J call TRBJ2-5, with TRBD2 identical over 12 bases. CDR3 length: 16 residues. Germline assignment: CDR1 SNHLY and CDR2 FYNNEI. V lost 6 bases and J lost 6; bases outside the gene matches: 11. The DNA for the CDR3 is TGTGCCAGCAGGCCCCAGACTAGCGGGGGCGGGAAGACCCAGTACTTC. This translates into CASRPQTSGGGKTQYF.

This clone came up a few times. This chain joins TRBV27 and TRBJ1-5; 7 bases are shared with TRBD1. The CDR3 has 14 amino acids. With 6 bases clipped from V and 5 bases from J, the junction kept 7 bases outside the gene matches. Germline CDR1 MNHEY, CDR2 SMNVEV (reference sequence). The CDR3 here is CASSPGTAYQPQHF. In DNA form, the CDR3 reads TGTGCCAGCAGCCCTGGGACAGCTTATCAGCCCCAGCATTTT.

The rearrangement uses TRBV10-2 and TRBJ2-3, with a weak D call TRBD2 (7 bases). V lost 5 bases to trimming and J lost 5 bases, with 17 bases between them. CDR3 size: 15 residues. Per the germline V gene, CDR1 is WSHSY and CDR2 is SAAADI. The CDR3 protein is CASSKKRGGGDTQYF. The CDR3 bases are TGCGCCAGCAGTAAGAAGCGGGGAGGGGGAGATACGCAGTATTTT.

This clone has a single count. The chain couples TRBV6-6 to TRBJ2-1; TRBD2 matches 7 bases. This CDR3 is 15 amino acids long. Germline-derived CDR1 and CDR2 are MNHNY and SVGAGI (reference sequence). V dropped 8 bases and J dropped 0; count of bases not matched to a gene: 7. The CDR3 DNA sequence: TGTGCCAGCCGCCCTTGGGAGGGCTCCTACAATGAGCAGTTCTTC. It specifies CASRPWEGSYNEQFF.

V usage is TRBV11-2 and J usage is TRBJ1-1; D unresolved. V gave up 2 bases and J gave up 5 bases, with 9 bases separating them. There are 13 residues in the CDR3. Germline CDR1 SGHAT, CDR2 FQNNGV. The CDR3 DNA reads TGTGCCAGCAGCTTAACGTTCGGGACTGAAGCTTTCTTT. As protein: CASSLTFGTEAFF.

The rearrangement links TRBV28 to TRBJ1-5; tentative D call: TRBD1 (5 bases). V was cut by 5 bases and J by 1 base, with 12 bases left in between. Germline assignment: CDR1 MDHEN and CDR2 SYDVKM. This CDR3 comprises 15 residues. The CDR3 sequence: CASSPGLSSNQPQHF. The CDR3 nucleotides read TGTGCCAGCAGTCCGGGACTTTCAAGCAATCAGCCCCAGCATTTT.

Details on this clone: This same CDR3 is encoded by further DNA sequences in the sample. The rearrangement uses TRBV19 and TRBJ1-5, with TRBD1 matching over 8 bases. The CDR3 is 14 amino acids. Germline CDR1 LNHDA, CDR2 SQIVND (reference sequence). V shed 3 bases, J shed 7 bases, and the junction held 5 bases outside the gene matches. The CDR3 is CASSIGQGGQPQHF. The CDR3 nucleotides are TGTGCCAGTAGTATCGGACAGGGTGGGCAGCCCCAGCATTTT.

Here the CDR3 DNA reads TGTGCCAGTAGTATGAGATTTGGGACAGGCTATTATCAGCCCCAGCATTTT. It specifies CASSMRFGTGYYQPQHF. This chain joins TRBV19 and TRBJ1-5, with 8 bases matching TRBD1. With V trimmed by 3 bases and J by 5 bases, 12 bases remained unmatched. The CDR3 has 17 residues. Germline V gene lookup returns CDR1 LNHDA and CDR2 SQIVND (reference sequence).

V usage is TRBV30 and J usage is TRBJ1-6, with D possibly TRBD1 on 5 matching bases. Germline-derived CDR1 and CDR2 are GTSNPN and SVGIG (reference sequence). V was trimmed by 4 bases and J by 7 bases, leaving 11 bases between them. This CDR3 is built from 13 residues. CDR3 residues: CAWIQDRNSPLHF. DNA of the CDR3: TGTGCCTGGATACAGGATCGAAATTCACCCCTCCACTTT.

The chain couples TRBV28 to TRBJ1-6; 7 bases line up with TRBD1. Germline-derived CDR1 and CDR2 are MDHEN and SYDVKM. CDR3 length: 14 amino acids. Germline trimming cut 6 bases from V and 3 bases from J; bases unmatched to any gene: 2. The CDR3 nucleotides read TGTGCCAGCAGGGGACAGAACTATAATTCACCCCTCCACTTT. It yields the protein CASRGQNYNSPLHF.

The gene calls are TRBV6-5 and TRBJ2-7, with 8 bases that match TRBD2. The CDR3 extends over 15 amino acids. Germline V gene lookup returns CDR1 MNHEY and CDR2 SVGAGI. Trimming removed 6 bases from V and 3 bases from J; junction bases left unmatched: 10. CDR3 residues: CASRVGGAGYYEQYF. DNA for the CDR3: TGTGCCAGCAGAGTCGGGGGGGCGGGATACTACGAGCAGTACTTC.

This rearrangement joins TRBV7-2 to TRBJ1-5; D is unresolved. The CDR3 is 13 amino acids. Germline CDR1 is SGHTA and CDR2 is FQGNSA. Trimming pared 5 bases from V and 4 bases from J, leaving 9 bases between. The CDR3 is CASSIDRNQPQHF. The CDR3 DNA reads as TGTGCCAGCAGCATAGACCGTAATCAGCCCCAGCATTTT.

This sequence joins TRBV7-2 and TRBJ2-5; 10 nucleotides match TRBD1. The CDR3 totals 17 residues. Trimming cost V 5 bases and J 5 bases; bases outside gene matches: 14. Germline values: CDR1 SGHTA, CDR2 FQGNSA. DNA of the CDR3: TGTGCCAGCAGCGCCCATTCCTGGGACAGGGGAATGGAGACCCAGTACTTC. Its protein product is CASSAHSWDRGMETQYF.

The rearrangement links TRBV2 to TRBJ2-7; the D is unclear. The CDR3 covers 13 residues. V lost 7 bases, J lost 3 bases, and 13 bases lay in between. From germline, CDR1 is SNHLY and CDR2 FYNNEI. CDR3 DNA sequence: TGTGCCAGCACTACAAACTGGAACTACGAGCAGTACGTC. It yields the protein CASTTNWNYEQYV.

In this sample, this clone turned up a few times. The chain has TRBV5-1 and TRBJ2-1; 7 bases map to TRBD1. Germline lookup yields CDR1 SGHRS and CDR2 YFSETQ. The CDR3 totals 16 residues. With V trimmed by 0 bases and J by 4 bases, 7 bases remained unmatched. CDR3 residues: CASSLEEGASYNEQFF. CDR3 DNA sequence: TGCGCCAGCAGCTTGGAAGAGGGGGCCTCATACAATGAGCAGTTCTTC.

This clone was counted once. This sequence joins TRBV7-9 and TRBJ2-3; 7 nucleotides match TRBD2. This CDR3 is 16 amino acids long. Trimming took 5 bases from V and 0 from J; bases not matched to a gene: 8. Germline loops: CDR1 SEHNR, CDR2 FQNEAQ (reference sequence). The CDR3 here is CASSPGLAGSTDTQYF. CDR3 nucleotides: TGTGCCAGCAGCCCCGGCTTAGCGGGTAGCACAGATACGCAGTATTTT.

The chain has TRBV11-3 and TRBJ2-7; no firm D call. The V end was cut by 1 base, the J end by 1 base, with 5 bases between. This CDR3 has 13 amino acids. Germline CDR1 and CDR2: SGHNT and YENEEA. In nucleotides, the CDR3 is TGTGCCAGCAGCTTAGTGTCATCCTACGAGCAGTACTTC. Protein product: CASSLVSSYEQYF. Combining the CDR3 with reference TRBV11-3 and TRBJ2-7 gives the whole variable domain EAGVVQSPRYKIIEKKQPVAFWCNPISGHNTLYWYLQNLGQGPELLIRYENEEAVDDSQLPKDRFSAERLKGVDSTLKIQPAELGDSAVYLCASSLVSSYEQYFGPGTRLTVT.

V gene TRBV28 combines with J gene TRBJ1-2, with 9 bases fitting TRBD1. Per the germline V gene, CDR1 is MDHEN and CDR2 is SYDVKM. V was pared by 5 bases and J by 3 bases, with 16 bases of the junction left unmatched. The CDR3 contains 18 residues. CDR3 in DNA: TGTGCCAGCAGTCCCGCACACCCCCAAGACAGGGGGGACTATGGCTACACCTTC. Its protein product is CASSPAHPQDRGDYGYTF.

V gene TRBV19 combines with J gene TRBJ2-2; D call uncertain. Germline loops: CDR1 LNHDA, CDR2 SQIVND (reference sequence). The CDR3 consists of 13 residues. Trimming stripped 10 bases from V and 3 bases from J, with 12 bases between. Here the CDR3 reads CAIERTDTGELFF. As DNA, the CDR3 is TGTGCCATAGAACGGACGGACACCGGGGAGCTGTTTTTT.